Below, 18 T cell receptor beta chains from the same sample are listed, as sequenced in a study of T cell repertoires in cytomegalovirus infection. TCRdb itself ran the reads through MiXCR, one entry per CDR3 protein. The profile covers some 600,000 distinct CDR3 sequences, with approximately 24% appearing a single time and 7.5% to 9% taken by the ten largest. Sequencing used CD8+ T cells from PBMCs. The receptors stem from a human donor in good health (CMV status not recorded). Some clones in this sample may be carry-over from other donors' samples.

The rearrangement links TRBV6-5 to TRBJ2-5; D perhaps matches TRBD1 (6 bases). The CDR3 spans 15 residues. V was cut by 6 bases and J by 6 bases, with 20 bases left in between. The V gene's germline CDR1 is MNHEY and CDR2 SVGAGI. CDR3 DNA: TGTGCCAGCAGATACAGGATAGGGCAGGGGAAGACCCAGTACTTC. This translates into CASRYRIGQGKTQYF.

The chain couples TRBV9 to TRBJ2-4; 15 positions agree with TRBD2. Germline loops: CDR1 SGDLS, CDR2 YYNGEE. This CDR3 has 17 amino acids. J gave up 6 bases and V 3 bases, and 7 bases lay outside the gene matches. The CDR3 DNA reads as TGTGCCAGCAGCGCAAGGACTAGCGGGGGGGCTGGAAACATTCAGTACTTC. This codes for CASSARTSGGAGNIQYF.

In DNA, the CDR3 is TGTGCCAGCAGCTTCAGGACTAGCGGTGACAATGAGCAGTTCTTC. This gives the protein CASSFRTSGDNEQFF. V gene TRBV7-9 combines with J gene TRBJ2-1; 10 nucleotides align to TRBD2. This CDR3 has 15 amino acids. V shed 3 bases, J shed 5 bases, and the junction held 4 bases outside the gene matches. Per the germline V gene, CDR1 is SEHNR and CDR2 is FQNEAQ (reference sequence).

The rearrangement uses TRBV14 and TRBJ1-5; 7 bases map to TRBD1. The CDR3 length is 13 residues. V lost 3 bases, J lost 9 bases, and 5 bases stayed unmatched. CDR1 and CDR2 from the germline V gene are SGHDN and FVKESK. CDR3 DNA: TGTGCCAGCAGCCACAGCTACAGGGGGCCCCAGCATTTT. This encodes CASSHSYRGPQHF.

This clonotype was seen ten or more times. The rearrangement uses TRBV6-9 and TRBJ2-7, with D possibly matching TRBD2 (5 bases). The CDR3 totals 15 residues. The germline gives CDR1 MNHGY, CDR2 SVAAGI. Trimming removed 4 bases at V and 2 bases at J, with 15 bases between. The CDR3 region is CASSSPRGPTYEQYF. The DNA for the CDR3 is TGTGCCAGCAGTTCCCCTCGGGGTCCAACCTACGAGCAGTACTTC.

J is TRBJ2-1 and V is TRBV6-5, with 15 bases identical to TRBD2. The V gene end was trimmed by 5 bases and the J gene end by 2 bases; junction bases not matched to a gene: 4. Germline lookup yields CDR1 MNHEY and CDR2 SVGAGI. The CDR3 consists of 17 residues. The CDR3 sequence is CASSRRTSGGAYNEQFF. CDR3 coding DNA: TGTGCCAGCAGTCGAAGGACTAGCGGGGGGGCCTACAATGAGCAGTTCTTC.

The chain recombines TRBV29-1 with TRBJ1-2, with D perhaps matching TRBD1 (5 bases). Germline CDR1 SQVTM, CDR2 ANQGSEA. V gave up 0 bases and J gave up 4 bases, with 9 bases separating them. The length of the CDR3 is 13 residues. The chain's CDR3 is CSVEEGGVYGYTF. CDR3 in DNA: TGCAGCGTTGAAGAAGGAGGGGTCTATGGCTACACCTTC.

This clonotype was seen many times. The rearrangement uses TRBV12-3 or TRBV12-4 and TRBJ2-3, with D uncertain. V lost 5 bases and J lost 3, with 15 bases in between. This CDR3 has 15 amino acids. CDR3 in amino acids: CASSTWMERTDTQYF. The DNA of the CDR3 is TGTGCCAGCAGTACCTGGATGGAGCGAACAGATACGCAGTATTTT.

The chain recombines TRBV5-1 with TRBJ2-7, with a tentative D call TRBD1 (6 bases). The V and J ends lost 4 bases and 1 base respectively, with 18 bases between them. In germline, CDR1 is SGHRS, CDR2 YFSETQ. The CDR3 consists of 16 residues. CDR3 residues: CASSATGTGSSYEQYF. The CDR3 DNA reads as TGCGCCAGCAGCGCCACAGGGACGGGCTCTTCCTACGAGCAGTACTTC.

This clonotype was detected many times. The chain employs TRBV28 and TRBJ2-1; 9 bases match TRBD1. Germline CDR1 reads MDHEN; CDR2 reads SYDVKM. The J segment lost 9 bases and the V segment lost 6 bases, leaving 6 bases of the junction unmatched. The CDR3 consists of 13 residues. In DNA form, the CDR3 reads TGTGCCAGCAGGGTACAGGGGGCGAGTGAGCAGTTCTTC. Translation: CASRVQGASEQFF.

The chain uses TRBV27 and TRBJ1-2; 9 bases fit TRBD1. CDR3 length equals 11 residues. Trimming at V came to 4 bases and at J to 13 bases, leaving 4 bases not matched to a gene. The germline gives CDR1 MNHEY, CDR2 SMNVEV (reference sequence). The CDR3 loop reads CASSSGTGLTF. As DNA, the CDR3 is TGTGCCAGCAGTTCCGGGACAGGGCTCACCTTC.

Many counts were recorded for this clonotype. The chain links TRBV28 to TRBJ1-3, with D hard to call. Looked up from germline, CDR1 is MDHEN and CDR2 is SYDVKM. The CDR3 is 14 residues long. Trimming pared 5 bases from V and 0 bases from J, leaving 8 bases between. DNA of the CDR3: TGTGCCAGCAGTATTTCTATCTCTGGAAACACCATATATTTT. Its translation: CASSISISGNTIYF.

This clonotype was detected ten times or more. V usage is TRBV7-9 and J usage is TRBJ1-1, with D possibly TRBD1 on 5 matching bases. CDR1 is SEHNR and CDR2 is FQNEAQ in the germline V gene (reference sequence). The CDR3 runs 14 residues. V dropped 5 bases and J dropped 4 bases, with 14 bases sitting between them. This chain's CDR3 is CASSPSGGSTEAFF. In DNA form, the CDR3 reads TGTGCCAGCAGCCCCAGCGGGGGAAGCACTGAAGCTTTCTTT.

This clonotype was detected ten times or more. This chain uses TRBV7-9 with TRBJ2-1; TRBD2 matches 16 bases. CDR3 length: 16 residues. In germline, CDR1 is SEHNR, CDR2 FQNEAQ (reference sequence). The J segment lost 6 bases and the V segment lost 3 bases, leaving 2 bases of the junction unmatched. CDR3 sequence (DNA): TGTGCCAGCAGCTTCGGGACTAGCGGGGGGGGCAATGAGCAGTTCTTC. Encoded protein: CASSFGTSGGGNEQFF. Full variable domain (outside the CDR3, taken from reference TRBV7-9 and TRBJ2-1): DTGVSQNPRHKITKRGQNVTFRCDPISEHNRLYWYRQTLGQGPEFLTYFQNEAQLEKSRLLSDRFSAERPKGSFSTLEIQRTEQGDSAMYLCASSFGTSGGGNEQFFGPGTRLTVL.

The chain links TRBV2 to TRBJ2-1; either TRBD1 or TRBD2 may fit D (5 bases each). Trimming removed 6 bases from V and 4 bases from J, with 10 bases in between. Germline CDR1 is SNHLY and CDR2 is FYNNEI. This CDR3 region has 13 residues. CDR3 DNA: TGTGCCAGCAGCGGGGCTCTATACAATGAGCAGTTCTTC. Translated: CASSGALYNEQFF.

This clonotype was seen many times. V usage is TRBV28 and J usage is TRBJ1-5; 9 bases match TRBD1. The CDR3 spans 17 residues. V lost 6 bases and J lost 1; bases outside the gene matches: 10. Germline lookup yields CDR1 MDHEN and CDR2 SYDVKM. CDR3: CASSPPNGQGSNQPQHF. DNA of the CDR3: TGTGCCAGCAGCCCTCCTAACGGACAGGGGAGCAATCAGCCCCAGCATTTT. Full variable domain (outside the CDR3, taken from reference TRBV28 and TRBJ1-5): DVKVTQSSRYLVKRTGEKVFLECVQDMDHENMFWYRQDPGLGLRLIYFSYDVKMKEKGDIPEGYSVSREKKERFSLILESASTNQTSMYLCASSPPNGQGSNQPQHFGDGTRLSIL.

Concerning this clonotype: This may stem from a read error, because a much larger clone lies one nucleotide away. This chain connects TRBV7-2 to TRBJ2-1, with TRBD1 as a possible D gene (6 bases). V lost 4 bases and J 8 bases, leaving 18 bases between the germline ends. CDR3 size: 15 residues. Germline lookup yields CDR1 SGHTA and CDR2 FQGNSA. In nucleotides, the CDR3 is TGTGCCAGCAGCTCAAACAGGGTTCAGGCCCATGAGCAGTTCTTC. Protein product: CASSSNRVQAHEQFF.

The CDR3 nucleotides are TGTACCACTTTGGAAGAAGTAACACCGGGGGAGCTGTTTTTT. Amino acid sequence: CTTLEEVTPGELFF. The genes are TRBV6-8 and TRBJ2-2; D gene ambiguous. This CDR3 region has 14 residues. Germline CDR1 is MNHGY and CDR2 is SAAAGT.